One sample yielded the 3 T cell receptor beta chains listed below, sequenced in a study of control samples from healthy donors and cancer patients. Clones were sequenced by immunoSEQ multiplex PCR, and TCRdb holds only the in-frame ones, with some missing. The profile shows roughly 88,000 clones, approximately 95% of them singletons. The sample comprised blood. These receptors came from a man younger than 35 in good health.

V usage is TRBV18 and J usage is TRBJ1-2; no firm D call. CDR3 length equals 14 residues. Germline values: CDR1 KGHSH, CDR2 LQKENI. The V end was cut by 3 bases, the J end by 8 bases, with 16 bases between. CDR3 protein: CASSPYNERKGYTF. The DNA of the CDR3 is TGTGCCAGCTCACCGTATAACGAGAGAAAAGGCTACACCTTC.

The chain couples TRBV5-1 to TRBJ1-1; possibly TRBD1 for D (6 bases). Between the trimmed V and J ends, which lost 10 bases and 5 bases, there was a span of 9 bases. This CDR3 has 10 residues. CDR1 is SGHRS and CDR2 is YFSETQ in the germline V gene. The CDR3 coding sequence is TGCGCCGGCCAGGGGACTGAAGCTTTCTTT. Its translation: CAGQGTEAFF.

This chain connects TRBV5-6 to TRBJ1-1; 9 bases align to TRBD1. The length of the CDR3 is 18 residues. Germline lookup yields CDR1 SGHDT and CDR2 YYEEEE. After removal of 1 base from V and 1 base from J, the junction contained 11 bases not matched to a gene. CDR3 region: CASSLFAGTGSKNTEAFF. The CDR3 nucleotides are TGTGCCAGCAGCTTGTTCGCCGGGACAGGGTCGAAGAACACTGAAGCTTTCTTT. The variable domain in full, with the rest retrieved from reference TRBV5-6 and TRBJ1-1, is DAGVTQSPTHLIKTRGQQVTLRCSPKSGHDTVSWYQQALGQGPQFIFQYYEEEERQRGNFPDRFSGHQFPNYSSELNVNALLLGDSALYLCASSLFAGTGSKNTEAFFGQGTRLTVV.